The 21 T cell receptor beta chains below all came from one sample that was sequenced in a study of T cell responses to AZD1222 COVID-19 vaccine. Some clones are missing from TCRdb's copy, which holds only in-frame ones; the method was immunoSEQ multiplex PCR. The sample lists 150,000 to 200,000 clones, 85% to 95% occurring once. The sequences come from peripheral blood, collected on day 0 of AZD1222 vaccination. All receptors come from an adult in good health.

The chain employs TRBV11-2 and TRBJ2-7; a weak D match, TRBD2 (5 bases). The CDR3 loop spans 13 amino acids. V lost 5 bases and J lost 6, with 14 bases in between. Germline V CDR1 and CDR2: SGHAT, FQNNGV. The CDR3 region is CASSLREGVEQYF. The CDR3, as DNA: TGTGCCAGCAGCCTCCGTGAGGGCGTCGAGCAGTACTTC.

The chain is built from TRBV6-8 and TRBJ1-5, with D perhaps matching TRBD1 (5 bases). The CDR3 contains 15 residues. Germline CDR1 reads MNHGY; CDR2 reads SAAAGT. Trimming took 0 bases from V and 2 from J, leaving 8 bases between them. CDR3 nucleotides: TGTGCCAGCAGTTACTCGGGACGGTGCAATCAGCCCCAGCATTTT. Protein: CASSYSGRCNQPQHF.

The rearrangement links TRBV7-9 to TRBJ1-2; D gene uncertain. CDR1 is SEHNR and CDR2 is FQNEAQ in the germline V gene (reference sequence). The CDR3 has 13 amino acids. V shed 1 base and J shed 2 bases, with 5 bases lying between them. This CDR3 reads CASSLDGNYGYTF. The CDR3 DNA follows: TGTGCCAGCAGCTTAGACGGGAACTATGGCTACACCTTC. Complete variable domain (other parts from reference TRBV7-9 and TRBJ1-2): DTGVSQNPRHKITKRGQNVTFRCDPISEHNRLYWYRQTLGQGPEFLTYFQNEAQLEKSRLLSDRFSAERPKGSFSTLEIQRTEQGDSAMYLCASSLDGNYGYTFGSGTRLTVV.

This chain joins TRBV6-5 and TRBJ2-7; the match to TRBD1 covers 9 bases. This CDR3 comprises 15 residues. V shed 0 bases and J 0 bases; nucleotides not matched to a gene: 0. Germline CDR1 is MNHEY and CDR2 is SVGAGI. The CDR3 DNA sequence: TGTGCCAGCAGTTACTCGACAGGGGGCTCCTACGAGCAGTACTTC. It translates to CASSYSTGGSYEQYF.

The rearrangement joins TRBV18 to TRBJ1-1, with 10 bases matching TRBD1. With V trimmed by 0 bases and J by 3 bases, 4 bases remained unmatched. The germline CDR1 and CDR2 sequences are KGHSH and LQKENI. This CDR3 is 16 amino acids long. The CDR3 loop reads CASSPPGQGFYTEAFF. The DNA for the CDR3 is TGTGCCAGCTCACCACCGGGACAGGGGTTTTACACTGAAGCTTTCTTT.

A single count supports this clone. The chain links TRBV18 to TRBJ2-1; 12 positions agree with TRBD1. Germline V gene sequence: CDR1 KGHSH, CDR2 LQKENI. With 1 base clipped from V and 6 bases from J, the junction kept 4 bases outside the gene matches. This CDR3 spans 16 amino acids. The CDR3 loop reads CASSPRAGQGANEQFF. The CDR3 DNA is TGTGCCAGCTCACCACGCGCGGGACAGGGGGCCAATGAGCAGTTCTTC. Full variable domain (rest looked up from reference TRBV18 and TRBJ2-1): NAGVMQNPRHLVRRRGQEARLRCSPMKGHSHVYWYRQLPEEGLKFMVYLQKENIIDESGMPKERFSAEFPKEGPSILRIQQVVRGDSAAYFCASSPRAGQGANEQFFGPGTRLTVL.

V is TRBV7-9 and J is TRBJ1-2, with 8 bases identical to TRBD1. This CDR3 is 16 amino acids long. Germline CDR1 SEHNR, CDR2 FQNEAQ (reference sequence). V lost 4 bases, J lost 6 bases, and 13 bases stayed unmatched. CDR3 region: CASSSWTGLVSDGYTF. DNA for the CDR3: TGTGCCAGCAGCTCGTGGACAGGGCTGGTGTCGGATGGCTACACCTTC. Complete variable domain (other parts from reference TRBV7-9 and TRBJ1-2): DTGVSQNPRHKITKRGQNVTFRCDPISEHNRLYWYRQTLGQGPEFLTYFQNEAQLEKSRLLSDRFSAERPKGSFSTLEIQRTEQGDSAMYLCASSSWTGLVSDGYTFGSGTRLTVV.

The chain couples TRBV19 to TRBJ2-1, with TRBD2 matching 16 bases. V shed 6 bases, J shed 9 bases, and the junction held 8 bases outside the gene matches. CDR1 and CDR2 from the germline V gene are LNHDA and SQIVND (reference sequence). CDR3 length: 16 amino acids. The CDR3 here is CASRGRGLAGGSEQFF. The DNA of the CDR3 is TGTGCCAGTAGGGGACGGGGACTAGCGGGAGGGAGTGAGCAGTTCTTC.

This CDR3 is CAWSRGQGVYEQYF. The CDR3 DNA reads as TGTGCCTGGAGTCGCGGACAGGGGGTCTACGAGCAGTACTTC. J is TRBJ2-7 and V is TRBV30, with 10 bases fitting TRBD1. Germline loops: CDR1 GTSNPN, CDR2 SVGIG (reference sequence). This CDR3 is 14 amino acids long. V gave up 2 bases and J gave up 3 bases; unmatched junction bases: 4.

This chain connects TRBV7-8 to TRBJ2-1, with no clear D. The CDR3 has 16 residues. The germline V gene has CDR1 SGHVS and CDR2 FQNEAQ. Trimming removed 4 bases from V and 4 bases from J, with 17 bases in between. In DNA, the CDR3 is TGTGCCAGCAGCTCCCCCGGATCAGACACTTACAATGAGCAGTTCTTC. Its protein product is CASSSPGSDTYNEQFF.

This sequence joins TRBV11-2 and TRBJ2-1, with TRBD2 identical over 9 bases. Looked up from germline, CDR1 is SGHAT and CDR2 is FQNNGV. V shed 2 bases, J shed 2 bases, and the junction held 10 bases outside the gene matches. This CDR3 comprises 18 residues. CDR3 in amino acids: CASSLNGWLAGTYNEQFF. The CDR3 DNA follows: TGTGCCAGCAGCTTAAATGGTTGGCTAGCGGGAACCTACAATGAGCAGTTCTTC.

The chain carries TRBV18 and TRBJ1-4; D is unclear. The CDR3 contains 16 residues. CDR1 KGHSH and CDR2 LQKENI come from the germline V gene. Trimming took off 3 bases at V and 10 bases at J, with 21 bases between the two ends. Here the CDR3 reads CASSPQSGLLKRKLFF. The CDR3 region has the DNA TGTGCCAGCTCACCGCAATCCGGACTACTCAAACGAAAACTGTTTTTT.

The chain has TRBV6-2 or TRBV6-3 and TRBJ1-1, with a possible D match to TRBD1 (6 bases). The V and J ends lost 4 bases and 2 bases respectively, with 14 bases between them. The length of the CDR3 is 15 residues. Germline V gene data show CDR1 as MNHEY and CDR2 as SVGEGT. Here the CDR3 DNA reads TGTGCCAGCAGTTCCTGGGGGGCAGGCAACACTGAAGCTTTCTTT. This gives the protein CASSSWGAGNTEAFF.

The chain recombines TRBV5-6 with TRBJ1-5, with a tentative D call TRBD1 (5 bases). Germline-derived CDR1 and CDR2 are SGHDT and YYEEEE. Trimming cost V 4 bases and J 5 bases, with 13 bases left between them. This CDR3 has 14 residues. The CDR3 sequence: CASSNEGTDQPQHF. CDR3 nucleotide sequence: TGTGCCAGCAGCAATGAGGGGACGGATCAGCCCCAGCATTTT.

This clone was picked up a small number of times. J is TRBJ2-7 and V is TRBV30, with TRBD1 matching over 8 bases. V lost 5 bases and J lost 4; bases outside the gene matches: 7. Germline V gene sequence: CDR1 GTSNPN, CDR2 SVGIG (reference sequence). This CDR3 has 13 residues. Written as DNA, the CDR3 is TGTGCCTGGGGCCGGGACAGGCGTTACGAGCAGTACTTC. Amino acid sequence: CAWGRDRRYEQYF. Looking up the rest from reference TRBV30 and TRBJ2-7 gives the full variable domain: SQTIHQWPATLVQPVGSPLSLECTVEGTSNPNLYWYRQAAGRGLQLLFYSVGIGQISSEVPQNLSASRPQDRQFILSSKKLLLSDSGFYLCAWGRDRRYEQYFGPGTRLTVT.

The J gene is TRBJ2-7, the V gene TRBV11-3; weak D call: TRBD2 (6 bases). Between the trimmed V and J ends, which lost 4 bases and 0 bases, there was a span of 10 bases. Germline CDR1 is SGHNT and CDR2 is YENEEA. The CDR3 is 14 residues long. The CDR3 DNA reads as TGTGCCAGCAGCTCCCGACTAGGCTCCTACGAGCAGTACTTC. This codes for CASSSRLGSYEQYF.

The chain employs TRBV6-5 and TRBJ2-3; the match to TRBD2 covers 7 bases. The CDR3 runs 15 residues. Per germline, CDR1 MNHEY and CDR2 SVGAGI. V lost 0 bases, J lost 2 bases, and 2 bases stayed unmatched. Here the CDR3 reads CASSYSLAATDTQYF. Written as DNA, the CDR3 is TGTGCCAGCAGTTACTCGCTAGCGGCCACAGATACGCAGTATTTT.

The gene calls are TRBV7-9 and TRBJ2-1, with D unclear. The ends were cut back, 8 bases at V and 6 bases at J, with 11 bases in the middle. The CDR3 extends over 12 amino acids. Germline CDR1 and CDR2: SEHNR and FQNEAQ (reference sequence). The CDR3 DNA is TGTGCCAGCGACCTCCTGCCCAATGAGCAGTTCTTC. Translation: CASDLLPNEQFF.

The CDR3 sequence: CASSGTGARADTQYF. The DNA of the CDR3 is TGTGCCAGCAGCGGAACAGGGGCCCGGGCAGATACGCAGTATTTT. The chain joins TRBV7-6 to TRBJ2-3, with 7 bases fitting TRBD1. Germline V CDR1 and CDR2: SGHVS, FNYEAQ. Trimming took 5 bases from V and 4 from J; bases not matched to a gene: 9. The CDR3 is 15 residues long.

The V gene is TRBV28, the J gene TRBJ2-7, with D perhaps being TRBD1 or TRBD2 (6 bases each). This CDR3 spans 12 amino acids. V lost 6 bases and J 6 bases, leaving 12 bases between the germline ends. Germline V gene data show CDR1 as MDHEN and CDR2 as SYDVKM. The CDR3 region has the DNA TGTGCCAGCAGCTTGGGGGGCGGCGAGCAGTACTTC. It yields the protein CASSLGGGEQYF.

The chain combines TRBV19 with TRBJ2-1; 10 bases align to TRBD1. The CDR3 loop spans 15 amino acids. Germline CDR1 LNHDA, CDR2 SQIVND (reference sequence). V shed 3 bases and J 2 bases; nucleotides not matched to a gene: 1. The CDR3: CASSIGQGAYNEQFF. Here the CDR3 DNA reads TGTGCCAGTAGTATTGGACAGGGGGCCTACAATGAGCAGTTCTTC. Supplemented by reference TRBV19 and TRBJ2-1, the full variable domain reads DGGITQSPKYLFRKEGQNVTLSCEQNLNHDAMYWYRQDPGQGLRLIYYSQIVNDFQKGDIAEGYSVSREKKESFPLTVTSAQKNPTAFYLCASSIGQGAYNEQFFGPGTRLTVL.